The rows below give T cell receptor beta chains drawn from one sample of a study of blood T cell repertoires in COVID-19. Clones were read by immunoSEQ multiplex PCR, and TCRdb kept only the in-frame ones, dropping some. The data show over 300,000 clones, 90% seen once. Sequencing input: peripheral blood. The receptors here all came from a man between 18 and 29 years old with active or convalescent COVID-19. Both conserved end residues are part of each CDR3. The size field is filled for only some rows; it gives once, few, many or a size class.

j_call: TRBJ1-2; v_call: TRBV4-3; clone_size: .; cdr3_aa: CASSLDSGQATYGYTF
j_call: TRBJ2-5; v_call: TRBV18; clone_size: .; cdr3_aa: CASSPTRLEDQYF
j_call: TRBJ1-1; v_call: TRBV2; clone_size: .; cdr3_aa: CASWTAMNTEAFF
j_call: TRBJ2-5; v_call: TRBV27; clone_size: .; cdr3_aa: CATRFLSPYQETQYF
j_call: TRBJ1-2; v_call: TRBV19; clone_size: .; cdr3_aa: CASSIPGNANYGYTF
j_call: TRBJ1-1; v_call: TRBV10-3; clone_size: many; cdr3_aa: CATERNMNTEAFF
j_call: TRBJ1-1; v_call: TRBV25-1; clone_size: few; cdr3_aa: CANLEGLNTEAFF
j_call: TRBJ2-1; v_call: TRBV6-5; clone_size: .; cdr3_aa: CASSYLLAGGPNEQFF
j_call: TRBJ1-6; v_call: TRBV3-1/TRBV3-2; clone_size: .; cdr3_aa: CASREQGAWNSPLHF
j_call: TRBJ1-6; v_call: TRBV7-6; clone_size: few; cdr3_aa: CASSSLQGDNSPLHF
j_call: TRBJ1-2; v_call: TRBV6-5; clone_size: once; cdr3_aa: CASSYSGRNYGYTF
j_call: TRBJ1-2; v_call: TRBV5-6; clone_size: .; cdr3_aa: CASSLDGGIGVYGYTF
j_call: TRBJ2-2; v_call: TRBV7-9; clone_size: .; cdr3_aa: CASSSRAGTSGNTGELFF
j_call: TRBJ1-5; v_call: TRBV6-5; clone_size: .; cdr3_aa: CASSRQGASNQPQHF
j_call: TRBJ1-5; v_call: TRBV6-5; clone_size: .; cdr3_aa: CASSYSTQGRDQPQHF
j_call: TRBJ1-6; v_call: TRBV5-1; clone_size: .; cdr3_aa: CASSPYAGGSYNSPLHF
j_call: TRBJ1-1; v_call: TRBV21-1; clone_size: .; cdr3_aa: CASSNLIKRGTGEAFF
j_call: TRBJ2-5; v_call: TRBV4-1; clone_size: .; cdr3_aa: CASSQRDQSTSGGQETQYF
j_call: TRBJ2-5; v_call: TRBV7-2; clone_size: .; cdr3_aa: CASSPRDRRYQETQYF
j_call: TRBJ2-5; v_call: TRBV19; clone_size: .; cdr3_aa: CASSARGAGGETQYF
j_call: TRBJ2-3; v_call: TRBV9; clone_size: .; cdr3_aa: CASSSRGPSTDTQYF
j_call: TRBJ1-2; v_call: TRBV4-2; clone_size: .; cdr3_aa: CASSESGTGGADYGYTF
j_call: TRBJ1-2; v_call: TRBV7-2; clone_size: .; cdr3_aa: CASSAGQDYGYTF
j_call: TRBJ2-2; v_call: TRBV5-6; clone_size: .; cdr3_aa: CASSGTGRYTGELFF
j_call: TRBJ2-1; v_call: TRBV11-3; clone_size: .; cdr3_aa: CASSPRGRAGELREQFF
j_call: TRBJ1-1; v_call: TRBV6-5; clone_size: .; cdr3_aa: CASIFNTEAFF
j_call: TRBJ1-1; v_call: TRBV19; clone_size: once; cdr3_aa: CASSIGGIEAFF
j_call: TRBJ1-2; v_call: TRBV9; clone_size: once; cdr3_aa: CASSLLGGGGLYTF
j_call: TRBJ2-1; v_call: TRBV24-1; clone_size: .; cdr3_aa: CATSGRDSLFEQFF
j_call: TRBJ2-3; v_call: TRBV6-5; clone_size: .; cdr3_aa: CASSYSRKDTQYF
j_call: TRBJ1-1; v_call: TRBV28; clone_size: .; cdr3_aa: CASRDLTGTGEAFF
j_call: TRBJ1-2; v_call: TRBV9; clone_size: .; cdr3_aa: CASSVDGTGDGYTF
j_call: TRBJ2-5; v_call: TRBV5-1; clone_size: .; cdr3_aa: CASRLAGGETQYF
j_call: TRBJ1-2; v_call: TRBV28; clone_size: .; cdr3_aa: CATFNRGLGYGYTF
j_call: TRBJ2-3; v_call: TRBV6-1; clone_size: few; cdr3_aa: CASSEAPEGADTQYF
j_call: TRBJ1-6; v_call: TRBV28; clone_size: .; cdr3_aa: CASSPRGQGNSPLHF
j_call: TRBJ2-7; v_call: TRBV11-2; clone_size: .; cdr3_aa: CASTNPGIVSYEHLYEQYF
j_call: TRBJ1-5; v_call: TRBV6-2/TRBV6-3; clone_size: .; cdr3_aa: CASSYLWPDQGISQPQHF
j_call: TRBJ1-2; v_call: TRBV2; clone_size: .; cdr3_aa: CASAPANYGYTF
j_call: TRBJ1-3; v_call: TRBV4-1; clone_size: .; cdr3_aa: CASSQISFGTGLYF
j_call: TRBJ2-7; v_call: TRBV18; clone_size: .; cdr3_aa: CASSPGLAGGFEQYF
j_call: TRBJ1-2; v_call: TRBV28; clone_size: .; cdr3_aa: CASSLTSSYGYTF
j_call: TRBJ2-5; v_call: TRBV4-2; clone_size: .; cdr3_aa: CASSQDPAGAGETQYF
j_call: TRBJ2-7; v_call: TRBV28; clone_size: .; cdr3_aa: CASSSRTGGSSYEQYF
j_call: TRBJ1-4; v_call: TRBV18; clone_size: .; cdr3_aa: CASSPPGVREKLFF
j_call: TRBJ1-1; v_call: TRBV19; clone_size: .; cdr3_aa: CASSIDGGDEAFF
j_call: TRBJ2-2; v_call: TRBV5-1; clone_size: .; cdr3_aa: CASRLNTGELFF
j_call: TRBJ1-2; v_call: TRBV2; clone_size: .; cdr3_aa: CASSEGQGRDNYGYTF
j_call: TRBJ2-3; v_call: TRBV5-6; clone_size: .; cdr3_aa: CASSLRPGGATDTQYF
j_call: TRBJ2-7; v_call: TRBV14; clone_size: .; cdr3_aa: CASSQEGVRGFDEQYF